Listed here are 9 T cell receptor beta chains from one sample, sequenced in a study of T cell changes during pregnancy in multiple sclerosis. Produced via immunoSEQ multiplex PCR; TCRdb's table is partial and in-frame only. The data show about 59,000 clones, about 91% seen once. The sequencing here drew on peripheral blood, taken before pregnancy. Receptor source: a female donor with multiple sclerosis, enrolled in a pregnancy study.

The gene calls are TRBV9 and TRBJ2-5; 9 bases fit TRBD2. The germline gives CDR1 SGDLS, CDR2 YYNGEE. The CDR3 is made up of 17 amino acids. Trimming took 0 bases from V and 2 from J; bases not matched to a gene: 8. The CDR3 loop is CASSVGSSGGLQETQYF. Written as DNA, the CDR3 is TGTGCCAGCAGCGTAGGGAGTAGCGGGGGCCTACAAGAGACCCAGTACTTC.

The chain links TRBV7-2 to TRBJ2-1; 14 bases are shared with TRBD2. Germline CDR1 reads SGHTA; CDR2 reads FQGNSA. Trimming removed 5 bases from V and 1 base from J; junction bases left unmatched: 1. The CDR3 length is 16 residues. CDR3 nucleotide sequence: TGTGCCAGCAGCCGGACTAGCGGGGGGTCCTACAATGAGCAGTTCTTC. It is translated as CASSRTSGGSYNEQFF.

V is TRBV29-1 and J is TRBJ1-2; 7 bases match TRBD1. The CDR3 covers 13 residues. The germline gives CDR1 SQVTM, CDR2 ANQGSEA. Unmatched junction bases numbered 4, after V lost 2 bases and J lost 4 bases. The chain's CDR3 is CSVEFGTAYGYTF. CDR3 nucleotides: TGCAGCGTTGAATTCGGGACAGCCTATGGCTACACCTTC.

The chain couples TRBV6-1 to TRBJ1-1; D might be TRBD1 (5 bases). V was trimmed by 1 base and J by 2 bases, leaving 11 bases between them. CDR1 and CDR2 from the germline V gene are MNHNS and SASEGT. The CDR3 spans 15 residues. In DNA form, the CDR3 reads TGTGCCAGCAGTGAAGGTGGGGCAGCCAACACTGAAGCTTTCTTT. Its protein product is CASSEGGAANTEAFF.

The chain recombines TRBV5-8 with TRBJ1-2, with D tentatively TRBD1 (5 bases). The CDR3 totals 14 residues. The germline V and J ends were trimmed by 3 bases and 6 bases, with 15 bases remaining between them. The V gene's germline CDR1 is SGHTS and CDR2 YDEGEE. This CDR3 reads CASSSWTRPHGYTF. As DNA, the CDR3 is TGTGCCAGCAGCTCCTGGACACGTCCTCATGGCTACACCTTC.

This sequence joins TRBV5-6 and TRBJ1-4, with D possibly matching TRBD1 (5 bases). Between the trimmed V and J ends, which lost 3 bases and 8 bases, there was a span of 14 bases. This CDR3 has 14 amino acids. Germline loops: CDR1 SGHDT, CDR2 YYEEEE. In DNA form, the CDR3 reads TGTGCCAGCAGCTCGCCCGGGGGAGGCGAAAAACTGTTTTTT. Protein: CASSSPGGGEKLFF.

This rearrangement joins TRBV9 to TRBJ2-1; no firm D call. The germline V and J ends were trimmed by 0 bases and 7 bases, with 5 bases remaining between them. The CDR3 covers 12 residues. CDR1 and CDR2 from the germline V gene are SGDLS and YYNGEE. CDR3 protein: CASSVELNEQFF. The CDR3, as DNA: TGTGCCAGCAGCGTAGAACTTAATGAGCAGTTCTTC.

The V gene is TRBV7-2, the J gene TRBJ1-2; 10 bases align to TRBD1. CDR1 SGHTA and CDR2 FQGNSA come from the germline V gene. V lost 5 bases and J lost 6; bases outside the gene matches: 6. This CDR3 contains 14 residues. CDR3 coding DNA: TGTGCCAGCAGCCCGGACAGGGGGATGAATGGCTACACCTTC. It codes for CASSPDRGMNGYTF.

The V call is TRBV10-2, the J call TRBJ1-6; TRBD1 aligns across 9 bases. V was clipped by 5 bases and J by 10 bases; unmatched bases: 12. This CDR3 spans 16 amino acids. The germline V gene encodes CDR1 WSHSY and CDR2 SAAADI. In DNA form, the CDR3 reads TGCGCCAGCAGTAAACGGACAGGGGAAAGAAGGTCACCCCTCCACTTT. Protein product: CASSKRTGERRSPLHF.